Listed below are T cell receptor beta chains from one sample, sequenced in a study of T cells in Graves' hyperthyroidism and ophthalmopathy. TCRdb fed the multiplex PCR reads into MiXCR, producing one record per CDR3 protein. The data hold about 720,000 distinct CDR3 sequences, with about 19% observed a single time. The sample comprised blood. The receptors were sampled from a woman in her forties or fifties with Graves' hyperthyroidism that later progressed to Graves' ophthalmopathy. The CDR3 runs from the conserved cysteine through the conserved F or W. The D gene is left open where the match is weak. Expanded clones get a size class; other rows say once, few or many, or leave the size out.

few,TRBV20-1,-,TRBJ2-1,TGCAGTGCTGACTCTGCGTCGACTAGACGCGCCTACAATGAGCAGTTCTTC,CSADSASTRRAYNEQFF
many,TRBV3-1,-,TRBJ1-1,TGTGCCAGCAGCCAAGTCAACATAGGCCCAGCTTTCTTT,CASSQVNIGPAFF
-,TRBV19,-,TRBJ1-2,TGTGCCAGTAGTATGGAGGAGGCAGGGGACTATGGCTACACCTTC,CASSMEEAGDYGYTF
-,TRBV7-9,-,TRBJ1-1,TGTGCCAGCAGCTTGGGGGGGATGGAAGCTTTCTTT,CASSLGGMEAFF
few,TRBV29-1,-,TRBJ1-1,TGCAGCGTTGTGGACAGTGAAGCTTTCTTT,CSVVDSEAFF
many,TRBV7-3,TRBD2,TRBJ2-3,TGTGCCAGCAGACCCCGGGGGCGGCTAGCGGGGGGGAGCACAGATACGCAGTATTTT,CASRPRGRLAGGSTDTQYF
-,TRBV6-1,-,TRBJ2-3,TGTGCCAGCAGTTCGGCGGGGTACACAGATACGCAGTATTTT,CASSSAGYTDTQYF
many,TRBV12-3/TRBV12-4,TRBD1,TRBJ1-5,TGTGCCAGCAGTTTAGGGGACAGATACAGAGGCAATCAGCCCCAGCATTTT,CASSLGDRYRGNQPQHF
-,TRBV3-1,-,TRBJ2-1,TGTGCCAGCGAGCTGGGGGGGGCGGGGTCCTACAATGAGCAGTTCTTC,CASELGGAGSYNEQFF
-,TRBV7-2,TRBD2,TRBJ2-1,TGTGCCAGCAGCCAGAAGCCAAGCGGGGGGTTGTACAATGAGCAGTTCTTC,CASSQKPSGGLYNEQFF
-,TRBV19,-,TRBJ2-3,TGTGCCAGTAGTGCCGGGGATACGCAGTATTTT,CASSAGDTQYF
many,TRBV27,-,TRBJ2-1,TGTGCCAGCGGCCTGTACAATGAGCAGTTCTTC,CASGLYNEQFF
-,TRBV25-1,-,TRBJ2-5,TGTGCCAGCAGTGAAGTGATTACGAGGGAGACCCAGTACTTC,CASSEVITRETQYF
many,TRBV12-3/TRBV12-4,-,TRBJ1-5,TGTGCCAGCAGTCCCGCCGGGGTTGGCAATCAGCCCCAGCATTTT,CASSPAGVGNQPQHF
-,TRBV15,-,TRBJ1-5,TGTGCCACCAGCAGAGTAAGCAGCGGGGGTCAGCCCCAGCATTTT,CATSRVSSGGQPQHF
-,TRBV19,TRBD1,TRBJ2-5,TGTGCCAGTGGGGGACAGGGGACCCCAACACAAGAGACCCAGTACTTC,CASGGQGTPTQETQYF
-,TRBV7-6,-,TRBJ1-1,TGTGCCAGCAGCTTGGCATTCGAGAACACTGAAGCTTTCTTT,CASSLAFENTEAFF
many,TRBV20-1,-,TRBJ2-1,TGCAGTGCTAGGGATATTCTTGAGCAGTTCTTC,CSARDILEQFF
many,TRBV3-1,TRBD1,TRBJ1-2,TGTGCCAGCAGCCCATCAGACAGGGGAGGAGGCTACACCTTC,CASSPSDRGGGYTF
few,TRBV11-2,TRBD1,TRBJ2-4,TGTGCCAGCAGTCCCTCGGACAGGGGAAACATTCAGTACTTC,CASSPSDRGNIQYF
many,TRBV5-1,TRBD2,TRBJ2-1,TGCGCCAGCAGCTTGGCCCCACTAGCGGACTACAATGAGCAGTTCTTC,CASSLAPLADYNEQFF
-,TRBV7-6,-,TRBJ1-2,TGTGCCAGCAGCCCTACACCGGGGGAAGACTATGGCTACACCTTC,CASSPTPGEDYGYTF
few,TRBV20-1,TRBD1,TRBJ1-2,TGCAGTGCTAGACCCCGACAGGGGCGGTCGTGGGGCTACACCTTC,CSARPRQGRSWGYTF
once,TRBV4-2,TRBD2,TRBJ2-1,TGTGCCAGCAGCCAAGATTTTAGCGGGGGGGTTGGTGAGCAGTTCTTC,CASSQDFSGGVGEQFF
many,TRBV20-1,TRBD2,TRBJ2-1,TGCAGTGCTAGAGATCTGCGGGGGGATTCCTACAATGAGCAGTTCTTC,CSARDLRGDSYNEQFF
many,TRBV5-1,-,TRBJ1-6,TGCGCCAGCAGCTTATTCGGGGACGACAGCTCCTATAATTCACCCCTCCACTTT,CASSLFGDDSSYNSPLHF
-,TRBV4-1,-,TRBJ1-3,TGCGCCAGCAGCCAAGTTGCCAGGGCTGGAAACACCATATATTTT,CASSQVARAGNTIYF
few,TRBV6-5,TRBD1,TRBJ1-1,TGTGCCAGCAGTTACGGGCGGGGACAGGCGGCTTTCTTT,CASSYGRGQAAFF
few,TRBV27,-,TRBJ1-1,TGTGCCAGCAGTTTACCGGGGTCGAACACTGAAGCTTTCTTT,CASSLPGSNTEAFF
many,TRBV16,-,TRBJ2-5,TGTGCCAGCAGCCAATCGAGCTGGGCACCTCAAGAGACCCAGTACTTC,CASSQSSWAPQETQYF
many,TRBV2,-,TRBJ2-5,TGTGCCAGCAGTCAGCCGGGACACCTAGGGGGGCAAGAGACCCAGTACTTC,CASSQPGHLGGQETQYF
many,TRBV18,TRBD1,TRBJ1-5,TGTGCCAGCTCACCACAGGGACAGGGGGCCGGTCAGCCCCAGCATTTT,CASSPQGQGAGQPQHF
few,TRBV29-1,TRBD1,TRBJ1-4,TGCAGCGTCGGGACAGGGTTTGAAAAACTGTTTTTT,CSVGTGFEKLFF
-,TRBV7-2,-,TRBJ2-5,TGTGCCAGCAGCTTCGCCGGAGTAGGGACAGAGACCCAGTACTTC,CASSFAGVGTETQYF
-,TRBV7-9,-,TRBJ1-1,TGTGCCAGCAGCTCTTTTGCCGATACTGAAGCTTTCTTT,CASSSFADTEAFF
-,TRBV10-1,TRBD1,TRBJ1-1,TGCGCCAGCAGCGAGAAGACAGGGGTCACTGAAGCTTTCTTT,CASSEKTGVTEAFF
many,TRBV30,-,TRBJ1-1,TGTGCCTGGATGGGGGCGCGAACTGAAGCTTTCTTT,CAWMGARTEAFF
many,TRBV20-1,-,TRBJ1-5,TGCAGTGCTTCAACCGGGAACAATCAGCCCCAGCATTTT,CSASTGNNQPQHF
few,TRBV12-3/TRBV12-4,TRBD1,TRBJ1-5,TGTGCCAGCACCCCGACAGGGGGCAATCAGCCCCAGCATTTT,CASTPTGGNQPQHF
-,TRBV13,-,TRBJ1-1,TGTGCCAGCAGTTTAAGGGGTCGGGAAACTGAAGCTTTCTTT,CASSLRGRETEAFF
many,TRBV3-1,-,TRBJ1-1,TGTGCCAGCAGCCAAGTCAGTATGAACACTGAAGCTTTCTTT,CASSQVSMNTEAFF
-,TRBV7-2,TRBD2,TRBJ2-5,TGTGCCAGCAGCTTAGATTTGATAGCGGGGGGGCGGGAGACCCAGTACTTC,CASSLDLIAGGRETQYF
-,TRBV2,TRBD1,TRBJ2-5,TGTGCCAGCAGTGAGGGGACAGGGACCGAGGGGACCCAGCACTTC,CASSEGTGTEGTQHF
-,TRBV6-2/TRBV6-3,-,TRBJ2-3,TGTGCCAGCAGTTACTCCGGGACGCCGAGCGGCACAGATACGCAGTATTTT,CASSYSGTPSGTDTQYF
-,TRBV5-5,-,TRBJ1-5,TGTGCCAGCAGCGGGGGGGTTTTGGGTAGCAATCAGCCCCAGCATTTT,CASSGGVLGSNQPQHF
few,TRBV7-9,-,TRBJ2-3,TGTGCCAGCAGCCTTACAGGGCCCACAGATACGCAGTATTTT,CASSLTGPTDTQYF
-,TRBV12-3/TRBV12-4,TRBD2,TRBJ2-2,TGTGCCAGCAGAATAGCGGGGGCGAACACCGGGGAGCTGTTTTTT,CASRIAGANTGELFF
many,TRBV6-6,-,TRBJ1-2,TGTGCCAGCAGTTACACCCTTCAGGGAGAAGGCTACACCTTC,CASSYTLQGEGYTF
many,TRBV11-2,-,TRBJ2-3,TGTGCCAGCAGCTTAGTTCGGGCGGTCACAGATACGCAGTATTTT,CASSLVRAVTDTQYF
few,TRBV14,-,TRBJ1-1,TGTGCCAGCAGCCAAGACGTACGGCTGAACACTGAAGCTTTCTTT,CASSQDVRLNTEAFF
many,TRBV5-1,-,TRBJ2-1,TGCGCCAGCAGTACAGACCCCTTCTACAATGAGCAGTTCTTC,CASSTDPFYNEQFF
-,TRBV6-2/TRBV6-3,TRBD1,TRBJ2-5,TGTGCCAGCAGATCGACAGGGGCCCAAGAGACCCAGTACTTC,CASRSTGAQETQYF
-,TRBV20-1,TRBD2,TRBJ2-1,TGCAGTGACATGACTAGCGGGGGGAACAATGAGCAGTTCTTC,CSDMTSGGNNEQFF